This TCR beta chain was sequenced for a study of cytomegalovirus exposure and HLA in healthy donors. The trim removed 8 bases at V and 5 bases at J, leaving 11 bases unmatched. Germline V gives CDR1 GTSNPN, CDR2 SVGIG (reference sequence). The CDR3 runs 13 residues. PCR primers comprised 60 Vbeta and 13 Jbeta primers. Using immunoSEQ multiplex PCR, the repertoire was profiled, and TCRdb retains in-frame clones only, with some absent. Here the sample table reports approximately 61,000 clones. This chain joins TRBV30 and TRBJ2-7, with 8 bases aligning to TRBD2. Material for sequencing was PBMCs. This sequence originates from a woman under 30 in good health and CMV-seronegative. CDR3 coding DNA: TGTGCCGGGACTCGGGGGGGCTTCAACGAGCAGTACTTC. Translated, it gives CAGTRGGFNEQYF.